This record concerns one TCR beta chain sequence. The data were obtained in a study of shared clonotypes between healthy human individuals. Sequencing used immunoSEQ multiplex PCR; TCRdb keeps in-frame clones, though not all of them. The table shows about 2.3 million clones, with 93% occurring only once. The CDR3 totals 17 residues. The germline gives CDR1 MGHRA, CDR2 YSYEKL. The ends were cut back, 0 bases at V and 6 bases at J, with 18 bases in the middle. Sequenced sample: naive CD4+ T cells from PBMCs. The subset: CD45RA+ positively selected. The clonotype originates from a man aged 18-30 years in good health. Some clones in this sample may be carry-over from other donors' samples. The rearrangement links TRBV4-1 to TRBJ2-1; D not certain. CDR3 amino acids: CASSQDFWGILPNEQFF. The DNA for the CDR3 is TGCGCCAGCAGCCAAGATTTTTGGGGTATCTTACCCAATGAGCAGTTCTTC.